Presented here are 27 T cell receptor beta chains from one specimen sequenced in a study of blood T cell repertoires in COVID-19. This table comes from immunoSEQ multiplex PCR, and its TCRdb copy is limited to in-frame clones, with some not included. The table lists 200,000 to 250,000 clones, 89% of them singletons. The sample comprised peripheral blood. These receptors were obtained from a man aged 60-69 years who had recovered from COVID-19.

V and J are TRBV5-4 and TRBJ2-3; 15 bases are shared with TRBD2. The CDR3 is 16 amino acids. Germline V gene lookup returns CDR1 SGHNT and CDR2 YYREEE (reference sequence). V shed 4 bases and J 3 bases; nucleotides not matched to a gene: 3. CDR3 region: CASSGLAGGKTDTQYF. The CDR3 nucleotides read TGTGCCAGCAGCGGACTAGCGGGAGGGAAGACAGATACGCAGTATTTT.

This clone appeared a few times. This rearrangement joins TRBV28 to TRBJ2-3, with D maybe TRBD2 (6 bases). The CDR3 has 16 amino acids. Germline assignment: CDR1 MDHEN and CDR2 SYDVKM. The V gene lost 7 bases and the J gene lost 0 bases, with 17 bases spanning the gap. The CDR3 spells CASTLEGSGSTDTQYF. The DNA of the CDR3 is TGTGCCAGCACCCTAGAGGGCAGCGGGAGCACAGATACGCAGTATTTT. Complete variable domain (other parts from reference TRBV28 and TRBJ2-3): DVKVTQSSRYLVKRTGEKVFLECVQDMDHENMFWYRQDPGLGLRLIYFSYDVKMKEKGDIPEGYSVSREKKERFSLILESASTNQTSMYLCASTLEGSGSTDTQYFGPGTRLTVL.

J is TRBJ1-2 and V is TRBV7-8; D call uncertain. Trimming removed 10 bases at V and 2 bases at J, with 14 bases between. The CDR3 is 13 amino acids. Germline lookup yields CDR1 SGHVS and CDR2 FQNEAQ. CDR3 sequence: CATADGVNYGYTF. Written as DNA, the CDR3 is TGTGCCACCGCGGACGGGGTAAACTATGGCTACACCTTC.

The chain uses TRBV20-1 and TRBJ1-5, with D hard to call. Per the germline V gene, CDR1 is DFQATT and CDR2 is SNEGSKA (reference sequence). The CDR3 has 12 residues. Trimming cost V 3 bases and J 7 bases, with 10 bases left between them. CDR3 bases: TGCAGTGCTAGTCGGGGATGGCAGCCCCAGCATTTT. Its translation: CSASRGWQPQHF.

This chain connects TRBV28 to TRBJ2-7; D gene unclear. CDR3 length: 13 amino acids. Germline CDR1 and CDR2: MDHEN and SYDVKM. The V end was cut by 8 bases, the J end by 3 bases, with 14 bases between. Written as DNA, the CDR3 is TGTGCCAGCCGACGATCGGGTCTCTACGAGCAGTACTTC. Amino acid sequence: CASRRSGLYEQYF.

This CDR3 reads CASRVDWNTEAFF. The CDR3 bases are TGCGCCAGCAGGGTCGACTGGAACACTGAAGCTTTCTTT. This chain uses TRBV5-1 with TRBJ1-1; D is unresolved. This CDR3 contains 13 residues. Germline V CDR1 and CDR2: SGHRS, YFSETQ. The V and J ends lost 5 bases and 1 base respectively, with 9 bases between them.

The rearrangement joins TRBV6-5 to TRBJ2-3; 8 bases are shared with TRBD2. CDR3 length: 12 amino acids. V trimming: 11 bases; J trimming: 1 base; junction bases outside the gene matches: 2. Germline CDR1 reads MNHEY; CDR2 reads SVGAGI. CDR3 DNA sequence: TGTGCCGCGGGGGGCGGCACAGATACGCAGTATTTT. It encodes CAAGGGTDTQYF.

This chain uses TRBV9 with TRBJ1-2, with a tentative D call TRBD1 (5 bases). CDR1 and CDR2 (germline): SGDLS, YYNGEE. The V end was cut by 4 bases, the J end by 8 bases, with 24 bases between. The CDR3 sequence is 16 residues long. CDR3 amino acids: CASSPRVAGGTTGYTF. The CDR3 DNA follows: TGTGCCAGCAGCCCTAGGGTGGCGGGAGGGACGACCGGCTACACCTTC.

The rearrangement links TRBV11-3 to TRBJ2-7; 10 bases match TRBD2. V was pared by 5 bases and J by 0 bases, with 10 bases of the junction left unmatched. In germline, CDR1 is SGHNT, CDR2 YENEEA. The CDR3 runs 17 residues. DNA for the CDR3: TGTGCCAGCAGCAGCCCGGGACTAGCGTTTAGCTCCTACGAGCAGTACTTC. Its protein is CASSSPGLAFSSYEQYF.

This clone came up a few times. This chain's CDR3 is CASSLLQGNSPLHF. CDR3 nucleotides: TGTGCCAGCAGCTTATTACAGGGGAATTCACCCCTCCACTTT. J is TRBJ1-6 and V is TRBV7-9; 7 bases fit TRBD1. CDR1 is SEHNR, CDR2 FQNEAQ, per germline (reference sequence). CDR3 length: 14 residues. With 2 bases clipped from V and 7 bases from J, the junction kept 2 bases outside the gene matches.

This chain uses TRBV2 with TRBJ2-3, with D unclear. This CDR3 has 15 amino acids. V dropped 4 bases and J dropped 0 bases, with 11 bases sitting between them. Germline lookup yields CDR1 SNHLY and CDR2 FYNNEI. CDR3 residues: CASSGHQRSTDTQYF. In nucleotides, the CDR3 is TGTGCCAGCAGTGGACATCAAAGGAGCACAGATACGCAGTATTTT. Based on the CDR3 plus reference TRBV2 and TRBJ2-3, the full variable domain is EPEVTQTPSHQVTQMGQEVILRCVPISNHLYFYWYRQILGQKVEFLVSFYNNEISEKSEIFDDQFSVERPDGSNFTLKIRSTKLEDSAMYFCASSGHQRSTDTQYFGPGTRLTVL.

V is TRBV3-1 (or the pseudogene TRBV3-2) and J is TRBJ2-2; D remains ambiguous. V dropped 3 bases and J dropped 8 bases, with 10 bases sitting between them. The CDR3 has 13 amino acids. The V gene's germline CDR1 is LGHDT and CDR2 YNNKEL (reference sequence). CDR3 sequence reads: CASSQPSYGELFF. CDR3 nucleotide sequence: TGTGCCAGCAGCCAGCCCTCCTATGGGGAGCTGTTTTTT.

The CDR3 sequence: CASSPGSSWYGYTF. For the CDR3, the DNA is TGCGCCAGCAGCCCAGGGTCGAGTTGGTATGGCTACACCTTC. This chain joins TRBV5-1 and TRBJ1-2; a weak D match, TRBD1 (5 bases). CDR1 and CDR2 from the germline V gene are SGHRS and YFSETQ. V was cut by 4 bases and J by 5 bases, with 15 bases left in between. The CDR3 consists of 14 residues.

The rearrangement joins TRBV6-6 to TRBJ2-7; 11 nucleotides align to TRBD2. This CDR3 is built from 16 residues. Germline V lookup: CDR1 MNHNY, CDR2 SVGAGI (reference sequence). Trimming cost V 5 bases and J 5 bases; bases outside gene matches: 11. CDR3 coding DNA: TGTGCCAGCAGTACCCTTTCTAGCGGGGGGTACGACGAGCAGTACTTC. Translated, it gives CASSTLSSGGYDEQYF.

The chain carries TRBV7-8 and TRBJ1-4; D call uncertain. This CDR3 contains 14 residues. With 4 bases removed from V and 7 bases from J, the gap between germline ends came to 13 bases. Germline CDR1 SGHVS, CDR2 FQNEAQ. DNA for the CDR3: TGTGCCAGCAGCTCACGCGGGGAGGGTGAAAAACTGTTTTTT. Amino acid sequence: CASSSRGEGEKLFF.

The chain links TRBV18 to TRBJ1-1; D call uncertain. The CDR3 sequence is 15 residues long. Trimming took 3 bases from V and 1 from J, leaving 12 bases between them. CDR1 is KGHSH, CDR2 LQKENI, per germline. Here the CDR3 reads CASSPITRPNTEAFF. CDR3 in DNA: TGTGCCAGCTCACCGATCACGCGCCCGAACACTGAAGCTTTCTTT.

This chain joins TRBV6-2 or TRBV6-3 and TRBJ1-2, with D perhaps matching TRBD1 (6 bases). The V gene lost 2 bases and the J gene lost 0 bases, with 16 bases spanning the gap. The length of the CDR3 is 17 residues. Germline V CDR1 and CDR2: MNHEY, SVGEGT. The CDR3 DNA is TGTGCCAGCAGTTACCCCACAGGGAAGACGGCTAACTATGGCTACACCTTC. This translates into CASSYPTGKTANYGYTF.

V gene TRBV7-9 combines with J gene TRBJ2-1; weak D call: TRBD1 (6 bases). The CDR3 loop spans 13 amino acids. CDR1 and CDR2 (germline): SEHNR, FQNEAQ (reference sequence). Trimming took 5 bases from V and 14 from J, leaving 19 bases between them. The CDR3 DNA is TGTGCCAGCAGCCCACCTTCGGGACAAGGGGAGTTCTTC. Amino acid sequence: CASSPPSGQGEFF.

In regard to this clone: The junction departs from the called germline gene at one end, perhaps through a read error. This CDR3 is CATSLRGWGETQYF. Here the CDR3 DNA reads TGTGCCACCAGTCTGAGGGGGTGGGGGGAGACCCAGTACTTC. The chain links TRBV27 to TRBJ2-5; D is possibly TRBD1 (6 bases). Germline lookup yields CDR1 MNHEY and CDR2 SMNVEV (reference sequence). This CDR3 spans 14 amino acids.

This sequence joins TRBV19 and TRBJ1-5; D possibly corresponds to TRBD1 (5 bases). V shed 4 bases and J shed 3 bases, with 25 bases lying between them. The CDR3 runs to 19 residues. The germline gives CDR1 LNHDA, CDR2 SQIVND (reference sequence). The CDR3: CASSSPRGEVRPSNQPQHF. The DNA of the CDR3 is TGTGCCAGTAGTAGTCCCCGGGGGGAGGTCAGGCCATCCAATCAGCCCCAGCATTTT.

DNA for the CDR3: TGTGCCAGCAGCTTAGAGGGACAGGGGCCAGATACGCAGTATTTT. Amino acid sequence: CASSLEGQGPDTQYF. V and J are TRBV11-3 and TRBJ2-3; TRBD1 agrees at 10 bases. This CDR3 is built from 15 residues. Germline V gene data show CDR1 as SGHNT and CDR2 as YENEEA. J was trimmed by 4 bases and V by 0 bases; bases with no gene match: 1.

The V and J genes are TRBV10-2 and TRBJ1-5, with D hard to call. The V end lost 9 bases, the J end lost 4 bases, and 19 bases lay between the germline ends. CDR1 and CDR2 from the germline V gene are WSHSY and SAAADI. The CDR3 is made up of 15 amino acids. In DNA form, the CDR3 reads TGCGCCAGTGCGTTCTCAGACCCGGGGAATCAGCCCCAGCATTTT. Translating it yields CASAFSDPGNQPQHF.

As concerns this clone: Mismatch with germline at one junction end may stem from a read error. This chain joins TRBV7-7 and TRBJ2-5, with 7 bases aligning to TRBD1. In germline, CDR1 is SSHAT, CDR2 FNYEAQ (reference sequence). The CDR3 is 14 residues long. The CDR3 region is CASSSRGRGETQYF. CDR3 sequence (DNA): TGTGCTAGCAGCTCCAGGGGGAGAGGGGAGACCCAGTACTTC. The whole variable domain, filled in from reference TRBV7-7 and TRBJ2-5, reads GAGVSQSPRYKVTKRGQDVTLRCDPISSHATLYWYQQALGQGPEFLTYFNYEAQPDKSGLPSDRFSAERPEGSISTLTIQRTEQRDSAMYRCASSSRGRGETQYFGPGTRLLVL.

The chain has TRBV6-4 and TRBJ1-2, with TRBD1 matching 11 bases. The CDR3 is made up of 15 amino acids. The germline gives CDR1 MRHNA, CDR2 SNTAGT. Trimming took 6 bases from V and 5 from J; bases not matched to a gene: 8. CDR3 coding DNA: TGTGCCAGCAGGGCCGGACAGGGGGCCTCGTATGGCTACACCTTC. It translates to CASRAGQGASYGYTF.

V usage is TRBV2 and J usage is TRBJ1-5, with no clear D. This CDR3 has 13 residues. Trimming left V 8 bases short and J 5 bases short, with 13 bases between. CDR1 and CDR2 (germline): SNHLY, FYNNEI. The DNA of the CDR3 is TGTGCCAGCGGTGGTGAGCTCCATCAGCCCCAGCATTTT. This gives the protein CASGGELHQPQHF.

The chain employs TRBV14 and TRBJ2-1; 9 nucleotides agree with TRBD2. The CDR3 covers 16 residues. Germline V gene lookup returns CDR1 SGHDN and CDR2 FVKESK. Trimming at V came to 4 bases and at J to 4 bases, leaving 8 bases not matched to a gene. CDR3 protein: CASSPLTSGIYNEQFF. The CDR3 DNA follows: TGTGCCAGCAGCCCCTTGACTAGCGGAATATACAATGAGCAGTTCTTC.

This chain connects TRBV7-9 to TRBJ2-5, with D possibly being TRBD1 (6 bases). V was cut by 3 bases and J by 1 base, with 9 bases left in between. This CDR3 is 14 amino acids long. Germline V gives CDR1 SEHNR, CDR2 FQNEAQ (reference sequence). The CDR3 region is CASSLTQGQETQYF. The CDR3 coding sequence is TGTGCCAGCAGCTTGACACAGGGCCAAGAGACCCAGTACTTC.